The present TCR beta chain was sequenced within a study of TIL therapy for anti-PD-1-resistant metastatic lung cancer. The wider study: Patients then received nivolumab; progressors got lymphodepletion, TIL and IL-2.

The study's findings and limits: Infused TIL clonotypes partially replaced the baseline blood repertoire, then decayed over months.

Germline CDR1 SGHNT, CDR2 YYREEE (reference sequence). The CDR3 loop spans 13 amino acids. V lost 7 bases to trimming and J lost 2 bases, with 13 bases between them. This was the immunoSEQ v3 assay. Method: immunoSEQ multiplex PCR; TCRdb's copy keeps in-frame clones and lacks some. The sample holds 16,000 or so clones, approximately 74% seen once. With regard to this clone: Antigen specificity is unknown.

The time point: pre-treatment sample, taken before nivolumab and TIL therapy. The source material was blood, sampled at baseline. The chain carries TRBV5-4 and TRBJ2-7; D gene uncertain. This clonotype was sampled from a person aged 25 to 79 with non-small cell lung cancer. CDR3 coding DNA: TGTGCCAGCGCTTCCGGCACGGCCTACGAGCAGTACTTC. The encoded protein is CASASGTAYEQYF.